This T cell receptor beta chain derives from a study of PD-1 blockade in classical Hodgkin lymphoma. The CDR3 totals 15 residues. V was trimmed by 6 bases and J by 6 bases, leaving 18 bases between them. The germline V gene has CDR1 KGHSH and CDR2 LQKENI. Remarks on this clone: Its cognate antigen is unknown.

Every patient relapsed after autologous stem cell transplantation, and brentuximab vedotin exposure varied. Sequencing used immunoSEQ multiplex PCR; TCRdb keeps in-frame clones, though not all of them. The table shows under 100,000 clones, with 80% to 85% occurring only once. Study results and limitations: Relapsed/refractory patients reportedly had the lowest baseline TCR diversity, below newly diagnosed patients, who were below healthy donors. With respect to the repertoire differences, their causes, possibly disease activity or prior therapy, remain undefined. Complete responders matched newly diagnosed patients in baseline diversity.

V and J are TRBV18 and TRBJ1-5, with a weak D call TRBD1 (6 bases). This specimen was peripheral blood mononuclear cells (PBMCs), taken at baseline. This receptor was obtained from a human donor with classical Hodgkin lymphoma. The CDR3 DNA sequence: TGTGCCAGCTCCCCATCGTGGGGGCCCGGTCAGCCCCAGCATTTT. Residues: CASSPSWGPGQPQHF.